These 20 T cell receptor beta chains share one sample of origin, sequenced in a study of blood T cell repertoires in COVID-19. Profiling relied on immunoSEQ multiplex PCR, and the TCRdb table lists in-frame clones only, not all of them. The table shows roughly 410,000 clones, with 80% to 90% occurring only once. Material for sequencing was peripheral blood. The receptors were gathered from a woman aged 60-70 years with COVID-19, enrolled during active disease.

This chain connects TRBV5-1 to TRBJ2-3, with 13 bases fitting TRBD2. Germline CDR1 reads SGHRS; CDR2 reads YFSETQ. After removal of 4 bases from V and 2 bases from J, the junction contained 4 bases not matched to a gene. This CDR3 has 16 amino acids. Here the CDR3 reads CASSPGLAGATDTQYF. CDR3 nucleotide sequence: TGCGCCAGCAGCCCCGGACTAGCGGGGGCCACAGATACGCAGTATTTT.

The chain combines TRBV14 with TRBJ1-6; a possible D gene is TRBD1 (6 bases). Germline V gene lookup returns CDR1 SGHDN and CDR2 FVKESK. The CDR3 runs 15 residues. Trimming removed 8 bases from V and 9 bases from J, with 20 bases in between. In DNA form, the CDR3 reads TGTGCCAGCGGCACAGGGACCAGATACGTTTCACCCCTCCACTTT. Translated, it gives CASGTGTRYVSPLHF.

The chain couples TRBV19 to TRBJ2-5, with 15 bases matching TRBD2. Per the germline V gene, CDR1 is LNHDA and CDR2 is SQIVND (reference sequence). V shed 6 bases, J shed 2 bases, and the junction held 10 bases outside the gene matches. The CDR3 has 18 residues. CDR3 protein: CASSSPGLAGGSQETQYF. The CDR3 region has the DNA TGTGCCAGTAGCTCCCCGGGACTAGCGGGGGGTTCTCAAGAGACCCAGTACTTC.

The J gene is TRBJ1-2, the V gene TRBV25-1; D is unresolved. Per germline, CDR1 MGHDK and CDR2 SYGVNS. CDR3 length: 13 amino acids. Trimming left V 4 bases short and J 4 bases short, with 10 bases between. CDR3 sequence: CASSVGRSYGYTF. CDR3 DNA: TGTGCCAGCAGTGTGGGGAGGTCCTATGGCTACACCTTC.

V gene TRBV19 combines with J gene TRBJ1-2; a possible D gene is TRBD1 (6 bases). The CDR3 consists of 14 residues. Germline V gene lookup returns CDR1 LNHDA and CDR2 SQIVND (reference sequence). Trimming stripped 6 bases from V and 2 bases from J, with 13 bases between. The CDR3 nucleotides are TGTGCCAGTAGCGTACAGGGAAGGAACTATGGCTACACCTTC. It yields the protein CASSVQGRNYGYTF.

This clone was seen only a few times. This chain uses TRBV11-2 with TRBJ2-7, with D perhaps TRBD1 (5 bases). Germline loops: CDR1 SGHAT, CDR2 FQNNGV. The CDR3 runs 13 residues. V was trimmed by 5 bases and J by 2 bases, leaving 10 bases between them. The DNA of the CDR3 is TGTGCCAGCAGCGGCGACAGAGCCTACGAGCAGTACTTC. Translating it yields CASSGDRAYEQYF.

A few counts support this clone. The chain is built from TRBV7-6 and TRBJ1-1, with 7 bases lining up with TRBD1. CDR1 and CDR2 (germline): SGHVS, FNYEAQ. The trim removed 5 bases at V and 0 bases at J, leaving 9 bases unmatched. CDR3 length: 16 amino acids. The CDR3 DNA reads as TGTGCCAGCAGCCAAACCCCTGACAGGGTGAACACTGAAGCTTTCTTT. Encoded protein: CASSQTPDRVNTEAFF. Looking up the rest from reference TRBV7-6 and TRBJ1-1 gives the full variable domain: GAGVSQSPRYKVTKRGQDVALRCDPISGHVSLYWYRQALGQGPEFLTYFNYEAQQDKSGLPNDRFSAERPEGSISTLTIQRTEQRDSAMYRCASSQTPDRVNTEAFFGQGTRLTVV.

Turning to this clone: Other DNA sequences within the sample encode an identical CDR3. The V gene is TRBV27, the J gene TRBJ2-6; D gene uncertain. V was clipped by 5 bases and J by 2 bases, with 10 bases between them. This CDR3 has 15 amino acids. Germline V CDR1 and CDR2: MNHEY, SMNVEV (reference sequence). CDR3 sequence reads: CASSPLGAGANVLTF. Written as DNA, the CDR3 is TGTGCCAGCAGTCCCCTCGGTGCTGGGGCCAACGTCCTGACTTTC.

The gene calls are TRBV10-1 and TRBJ2-7, with D hard to call. Germline CDR1 is WNHNN and CDR2 is SYGVQD (reference sequence). V lost 3 bases, J lost 2 bases, and 14 bases lay in between. This CDR3 is 15 amino acids long. CDR3 amino acids: CASSDIIGYPYEQYF. For the CDR3, the DNA is TGCGCCAGCAGTGATATTATCGGGTACCCCTACGAGCAGTACTTC.

The chain carries TRBV7-9 and TRBJ1-1, with 9 bases identical to TRBD1. The CDR3 has 17 amino acids. Trimming at V came to 0 bases and at J to 2 bases, leaving 7 bases not matched to a gene. Germline values: CDR1 SEHNR, CDR2 FQNEAQ (reference sequence). The CDR3: CASSLARTGVSNTEAFF. Here the CDR3 DNA reads TGTGCCAGCAGCTTAGCCCGGACAGGGGTTTCTAACACTGAAGCTTTCTTT.

This clone was seen a handful of times. The V call is TRBV27, the J call TRBJ1-2; TRBD1 matches 7 bases. V was pared by 6 bases and J by 2 bases, with 3 bases of the junction left unmatched. The CDR3 has 13 residues. Germline CDR1 reads MNHEY; CDR2 reads SMNVEV (reference sequence). The CDR3 DNA reads as TGTGCCAGCAGCTGGGACAGCAACTATGGCTACACCTTC. Protein product: CASSWDSNYGYTF.

The chain carries TRBV5-1 and TRBJ2-3, with a weak D call TRBD1 (5 bases). Trimming shortened V by 1 base and J by 0 bases, and 9 bases separated the two germline ends. The CDR3 contains 15 residues. Germline V CDR1 and CDR2: SGHRS, YFSETQ. The CDR3 DNA reads TGCGCCAGCAGCTTGCAGGACAAAAGCACAGATACGCAGTATTTT. This translates into CASSLQDKSTDTQYF.

The CDR3 nucleotides read TGTGCCAGCAGCTTAGCAGAGCGGGGGGTTACTCAGCAGTTCTTC. This sequence encodes CASSLAERGVTQQFF. The chain links TRBV7-2 to TRBJ2-1; 9 bases map to TRBD2. The CDR3 totals 15 residues. Germline V lookup: CDR1 SGHTA, CDR2 FQGNSA. J lost 11 bases, V lost 0 bases, and 8 bases had no gene match.

V usage is TRBV29-1 and J usage is TRBJ1-2; the match to TRBD1 covers 8 bases. The CDR3 contains 13 residues. CDR1 SQVTM and CDR2 ANQGSEA come from the germline V gene. J gave up 7 bases and V 3 bases, and 7 bases lay outside the gene matches. The CDR3 spells CSVETGQGVGYTF. CDR3 coding DNA: TGCAGCGTTGAGACCGGACAGGGAGTTGGCTACACCTTC.

The chain links TRBV6-1 to TRBJ2-3; TRBD2 agrees at 7 bases. J gave up 4 bases and V 0 bases, and 4 bases lay outside the gene matches. The CDR3 has 15 residues. From germline, CDR1 is MNHNS and CDR2 SASEGT. The CDR3 nucleotides read TGTGCCAGCAGTGAAGCGGTGGGGGGGGCAGATACGCAGTATTTT. As protein: CASSEAVGGADTQYF.

The V and J genes are TRBV3-1 (or the pseudogene TRBV3-2) and TRBJ2-5; 8 positions agree with TRBD1. The CDR3 length is 15 residues. CDR1 and CDR2 (germline): LGHDT, YNNKEL (reference sequence). Losses at the gene ends were 5 bases for V and 0 bases for J; bases not matched to a gene: 5. The CDR3 DNA reads TGTGCCAGCAGCTCTTACAGGGGGAACCAAGAGACCCAGTACTTC. Its protein product is CASSSYRGNQETQYF.

The CDR3 sequence: CASSQTGRTGELFF. CDR3 nucleotide sequence: TGTGCCAGCAGCCAGACAGGGCGCACCGGGGAGCTGTTTTTT. The chain is built from TRBV11-2 and TRBJ2-2, with TRBD1 matching 7 bases. Germline values: CDR1 SGHAT, CDR2 FQNNGV. Germline trimming cut 5 bases from V and 4 bases from J; bases unmatched to any gene: 4. This CDR3 is built from 14 residues.

This clone was seen a single time. The V call is TRBV6-2 or TRBV6-3, the J call TRBJ1-1; 7 bases map to TRBD1. Germline V gene data show CDR1 as MNHEY and CDR2 as SVGEGT. The CDR3 spans 16 residues. V shed 3 bases, J shed 1 base, and the junction held 8 bases outside the gene matches. The CDR3 DNA reads TGTGCCAGCAGTTATGAGACAGGGAAAGGGAACACTGAAGCTTTCTTT. Translation gives CASSYETGKGNTEAFF.

The CDR3 is CASSTPQGRGEKLFF. As DNA, the CDR3 is TGTGCCAGCAGCACACCCCAGGGGAGGGGTGAAAAACTGTTTTTT. The chain couples TRBV21-1 to TRBJ1-4. TRBV21-1 is tagged as a pseudogene. CDR3 length equals 15 residues.

The J gene is TRBJ1-3, the V gene TRBV24-1; TRBD1 is a possible D gene (5 bases). Per germline, CDR1 KGHDR and CDR2 SFDVKD. The CDR3 is made up of 18 amino acids. V was pared by 2 bases and J by 1 base, with 17 bases between. The DNA of the CDR3 is TGTGCCACCAGTGATTCCGCATCAAGGGGTCGTTCTGGAAACACCATATATTTT. Translated, it gives CATSDSASRGRSGNTIYF.